The table lists the clone carrying this T cell receptor beta chain with a count of one. A far larger clone is a single base away, which makes a read error likely. Germline loops: CDR1 MDHEN, CDR2 SYDVKM. This CDR3 is 14 amino acids long. The data stem from a study of shared clonotypes between healthy human individuals. Generated by immunoSEQ multiplex PCR, the TCRdb table keeps only in-frame clones and is missing some. The table has approximately 500,000 clones, approximately 81% seen once; the top ten hold 10% to 15%. The clonotype originates from a woman aged 40 to 50 in good health. Some clones in this sample may be carry-over from other donors' samples. The gene calls are TRBV28 and TRBJ1-5; 7 nucleotides line up with TRBD1. Sequences were obtained from PBMCs. For the CDR3, the DNA is TGTACCAGCAGTTTGGGGACAGAAAATCAGCCCCAGCATTTT. This encodes CTSSLGTENQPQHF.